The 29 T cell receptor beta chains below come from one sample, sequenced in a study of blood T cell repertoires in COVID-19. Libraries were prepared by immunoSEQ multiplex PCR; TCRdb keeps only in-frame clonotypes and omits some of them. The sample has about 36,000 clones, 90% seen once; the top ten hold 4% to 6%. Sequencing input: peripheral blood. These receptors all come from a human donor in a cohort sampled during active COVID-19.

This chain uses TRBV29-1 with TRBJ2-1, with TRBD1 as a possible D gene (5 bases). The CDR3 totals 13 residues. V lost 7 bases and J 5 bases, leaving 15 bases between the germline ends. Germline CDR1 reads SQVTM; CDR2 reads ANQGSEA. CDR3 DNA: TGCAGCGCTAGACCGACAGACAACAATGAGCAGTTCTTC. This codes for CSARPTDNNEQFF.

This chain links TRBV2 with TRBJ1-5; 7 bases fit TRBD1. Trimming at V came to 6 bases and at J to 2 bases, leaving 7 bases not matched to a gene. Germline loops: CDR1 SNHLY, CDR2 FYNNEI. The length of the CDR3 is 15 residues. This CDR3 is CASSEQGIGNQPQHF. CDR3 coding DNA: TGTGCCAGCAGCGAACAGGGGATTGGCAATCAGCCCCAGCATTTT.

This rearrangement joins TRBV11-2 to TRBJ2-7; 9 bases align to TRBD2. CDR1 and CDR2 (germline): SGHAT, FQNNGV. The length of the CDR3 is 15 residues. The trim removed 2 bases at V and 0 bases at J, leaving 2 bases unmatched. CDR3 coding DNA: TGTGCCAGCAGCTTAAGGACTAGCGCCTCCTACGAGCAGTACTTC. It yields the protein CASSLRTSASYEQYF.

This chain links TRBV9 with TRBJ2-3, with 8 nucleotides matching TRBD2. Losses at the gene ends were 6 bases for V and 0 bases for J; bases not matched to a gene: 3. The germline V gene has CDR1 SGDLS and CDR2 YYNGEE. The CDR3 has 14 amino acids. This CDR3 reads CASTPSGSTDTQYF. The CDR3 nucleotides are TGTGCCAGCACCCCTAGCGGGAGCACAGATACGCAGTATTTT.

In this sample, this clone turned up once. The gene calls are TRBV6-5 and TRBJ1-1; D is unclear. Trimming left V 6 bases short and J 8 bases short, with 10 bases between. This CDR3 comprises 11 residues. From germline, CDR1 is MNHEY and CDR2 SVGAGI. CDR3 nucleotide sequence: TGTGCCAGCAGGAGGGCGGCAGAAGCTTTCTTT. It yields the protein CASRRAAEAFF.

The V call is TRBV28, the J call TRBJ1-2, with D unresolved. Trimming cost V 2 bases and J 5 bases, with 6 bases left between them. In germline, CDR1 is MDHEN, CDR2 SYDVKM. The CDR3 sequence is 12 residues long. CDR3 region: CASSLVDYGYTF. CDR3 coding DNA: TGTGCCAGCAGTTTAGTAGATTATGGCTACACCTTC.

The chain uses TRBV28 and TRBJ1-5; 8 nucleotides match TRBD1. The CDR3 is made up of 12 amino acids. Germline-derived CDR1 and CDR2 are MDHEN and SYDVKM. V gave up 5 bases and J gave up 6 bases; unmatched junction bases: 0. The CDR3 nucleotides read TGTGCCAGCAGTACAGGGGGTCAGCCCCAGCATTTT. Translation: CASSTGGQPQHF. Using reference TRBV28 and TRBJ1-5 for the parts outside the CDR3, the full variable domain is DVKVTQSSRYLVKRTGEKVFLECVQDMDHENMFWYRQDPGLGLRLIYFSYDVKMKEKGDIPEGYSVSREKKERFSLILESASTNQTSMYLCASSTGGQPQHFGDGTRLSIL.

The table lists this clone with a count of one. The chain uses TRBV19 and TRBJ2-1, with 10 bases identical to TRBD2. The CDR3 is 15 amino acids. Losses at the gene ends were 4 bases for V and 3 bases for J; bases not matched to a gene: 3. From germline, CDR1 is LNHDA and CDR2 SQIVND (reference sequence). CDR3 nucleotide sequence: TGTGCCAGTAGTACCCTAGCGGGAGTCTACAATGAGCAGTTCTTC. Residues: CASSTLAGVYNEQFF.

The CDR3 coding sequence is TGTGCCAGCAGCTCGTCTGTCGACAGGGTCCACGAGCAGTACTTC. Protein product: CASSSSVDRVHEQYF. The chain is built from TRBV11-2 and TRBJ2-7; 7 bases align to TRBD1. The CDR3 is 15 residues long. Germline values: CDR1 SGHAT, CDR2 FQNNGV. The ends lost 4 bases at V and 5 bases at J; junction bases unmatched: 11.

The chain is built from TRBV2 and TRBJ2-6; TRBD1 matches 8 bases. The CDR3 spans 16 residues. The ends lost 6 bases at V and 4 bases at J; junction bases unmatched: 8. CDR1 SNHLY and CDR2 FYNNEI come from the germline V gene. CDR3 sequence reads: CASRLTGGAGANVLTF. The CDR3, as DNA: TGTGCCAGCAGACTAACAGGGGGAGCCGGGGCCAACGTCCTGACTTTC.

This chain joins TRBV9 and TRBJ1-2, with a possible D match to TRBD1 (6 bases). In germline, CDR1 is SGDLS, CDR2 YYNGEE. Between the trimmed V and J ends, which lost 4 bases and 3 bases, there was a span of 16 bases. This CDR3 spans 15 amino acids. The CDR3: CASSPSGTTHYGYTF. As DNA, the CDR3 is TGTGCCAGCAGCCCGAGTGGGACAACACACTATGGCTACACCTTC.

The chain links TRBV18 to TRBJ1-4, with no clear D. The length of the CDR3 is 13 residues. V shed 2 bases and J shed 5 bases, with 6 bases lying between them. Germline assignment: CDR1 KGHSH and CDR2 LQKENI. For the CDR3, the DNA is TGTGCCAGCTCACCAGGGCAAAATGAAAAACTGTTTTTT. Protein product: CASSPGQNEKLFF.

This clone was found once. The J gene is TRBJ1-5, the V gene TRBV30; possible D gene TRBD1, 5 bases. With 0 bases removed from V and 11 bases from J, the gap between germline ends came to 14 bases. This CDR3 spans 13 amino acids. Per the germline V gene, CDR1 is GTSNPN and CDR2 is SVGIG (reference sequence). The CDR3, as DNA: TGTGCCTGGAGTGTAGGGGACTTGGGGACCCAGCATTTT. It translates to CAWSVGDLGTQHF.

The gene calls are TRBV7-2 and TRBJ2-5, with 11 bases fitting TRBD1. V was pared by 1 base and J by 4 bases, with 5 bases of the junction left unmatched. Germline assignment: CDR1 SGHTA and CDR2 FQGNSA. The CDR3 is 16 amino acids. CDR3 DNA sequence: TGTGCCAGCAGCTTAGTGGGGACAGGGGGAGGAGAGACCCAGTACTTC. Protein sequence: CASSLVGTGGGETQYF.

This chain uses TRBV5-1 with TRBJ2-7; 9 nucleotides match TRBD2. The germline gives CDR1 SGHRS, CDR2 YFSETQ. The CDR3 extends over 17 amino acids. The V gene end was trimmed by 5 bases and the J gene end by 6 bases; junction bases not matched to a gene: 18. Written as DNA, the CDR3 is TGCGCCAGCAGGGGGGGCGGTAGCGGGAGAACCTCCCGCGAGCAGTACTTC. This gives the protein CASRGGGSGRTSREQYF.

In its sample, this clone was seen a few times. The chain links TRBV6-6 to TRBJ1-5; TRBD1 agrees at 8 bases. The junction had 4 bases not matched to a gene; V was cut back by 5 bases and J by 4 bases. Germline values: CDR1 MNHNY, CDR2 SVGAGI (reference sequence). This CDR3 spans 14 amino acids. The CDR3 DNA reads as TGTGCCAGCAGTCACCGACAGGGGAATCAGCCCCAGCATTTT. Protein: CASSHRQGNQPQHF.

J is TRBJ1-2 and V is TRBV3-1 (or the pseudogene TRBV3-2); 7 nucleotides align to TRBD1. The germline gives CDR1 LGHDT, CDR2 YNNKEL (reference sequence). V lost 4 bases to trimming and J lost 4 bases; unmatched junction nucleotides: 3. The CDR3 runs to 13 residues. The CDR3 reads CASSPTGTYGYTF. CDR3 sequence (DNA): TGTGCCAGCAGCCCGACAGGGACCTATGGCTACACCTTC.

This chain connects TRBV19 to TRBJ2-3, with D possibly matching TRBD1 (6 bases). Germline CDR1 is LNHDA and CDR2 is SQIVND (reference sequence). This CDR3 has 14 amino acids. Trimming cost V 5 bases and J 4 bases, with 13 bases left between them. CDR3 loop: CASSELGGADTQYF. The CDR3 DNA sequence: TGTGCCAGTAGTGAACTAGGGGGTGCAGATACGCAGTATTTT.

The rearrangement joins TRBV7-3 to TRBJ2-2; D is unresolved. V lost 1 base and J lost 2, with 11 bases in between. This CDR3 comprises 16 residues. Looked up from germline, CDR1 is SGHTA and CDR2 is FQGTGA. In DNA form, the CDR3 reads TGTGCCAGCAGCTTAAACTCTCTAGGAAACACCGGGGAGCTGTTTTTT. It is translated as CASSLNSLGNTGELFF.

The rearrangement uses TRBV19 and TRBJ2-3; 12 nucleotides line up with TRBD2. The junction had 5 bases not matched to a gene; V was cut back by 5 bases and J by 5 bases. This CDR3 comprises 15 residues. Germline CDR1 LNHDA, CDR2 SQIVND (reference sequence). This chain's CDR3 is CASSPGGLAGDTQYF. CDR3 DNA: TGTGCCAGTAGTCCTGGGGGACTAGCGGGAGATACGCAGTATTTT.

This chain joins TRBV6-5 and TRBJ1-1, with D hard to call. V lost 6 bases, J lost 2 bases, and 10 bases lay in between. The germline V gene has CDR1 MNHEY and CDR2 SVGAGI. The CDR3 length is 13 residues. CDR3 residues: CASRRTANTEAFF. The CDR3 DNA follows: TGTGCCAGCAGACGAACAGCTAACACTGAAGCTTTCTTT.

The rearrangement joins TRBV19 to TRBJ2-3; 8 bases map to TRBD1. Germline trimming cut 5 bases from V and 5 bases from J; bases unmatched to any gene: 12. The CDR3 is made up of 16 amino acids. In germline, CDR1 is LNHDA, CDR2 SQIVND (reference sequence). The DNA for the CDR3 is TGTGCCAGTAGTTCCCCGGGGCAGGGGGCTGGAGATACGCAGTATTTT. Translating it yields CASSSPGQGAGDTQYF.

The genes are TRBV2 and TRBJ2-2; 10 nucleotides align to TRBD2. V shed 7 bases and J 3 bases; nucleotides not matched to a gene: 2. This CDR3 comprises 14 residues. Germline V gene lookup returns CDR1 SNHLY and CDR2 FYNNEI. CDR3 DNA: TGTGCCAGCAAAAGCGGGAGGGACACCGGGGAGCTGTTTTTT. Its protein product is CASKSGRDTGELFF.

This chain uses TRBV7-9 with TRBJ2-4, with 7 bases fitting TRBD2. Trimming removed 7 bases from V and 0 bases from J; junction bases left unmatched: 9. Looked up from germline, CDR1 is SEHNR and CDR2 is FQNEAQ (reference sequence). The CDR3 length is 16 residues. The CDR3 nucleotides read TGTGCCAGCAACCAAGCTAGCGGAGTAGCCAAAAACATTCAGTACTTC. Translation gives CASNQASGVAKNIQYF.

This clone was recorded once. CDR3 DNA sequence: TGTGCCAGCAGGGGGAGGGGTACTGAAGCTTTCTTT. It encodes CASRGRGTEAFF. This sequence joins TRBV7-9 and TRBJ1-1; maybe TRBD1 (5 bases). CDR1 and CDR2 (germline): SEHNR, FQNEAQ (reference sequence). With 6 bases removed from V and 5 bases from J, the gap between germline ends came to 10 bases. This CDR3 is 12 amino acids long.

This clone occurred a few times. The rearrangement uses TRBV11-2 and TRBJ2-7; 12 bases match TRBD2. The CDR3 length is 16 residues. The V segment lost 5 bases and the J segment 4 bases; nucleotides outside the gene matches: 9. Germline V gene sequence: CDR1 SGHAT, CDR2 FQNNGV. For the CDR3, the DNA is TGTGCCAGCAGCCCCGGGACTAGCGGGTTTTATTACGAGCAGTACTTC. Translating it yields CASSPGTSGFYYEQYF.

CDR3 DNA: TGTGCCAGCAGTTTAGAGGGAGGGGAAGCTGAAGCTTTCTTT. Translation: CASSLEGGEAEAFF. The chain couples TRBV28 to TRBJ1-1; possible D gene TRBD1, 5 bases. The CDR3 runs 14 residues. CDR1 is MDHEN, CDR2 SYDVKM, per germline. V lost 2 bases and J lost 6, with 13 bases in between.

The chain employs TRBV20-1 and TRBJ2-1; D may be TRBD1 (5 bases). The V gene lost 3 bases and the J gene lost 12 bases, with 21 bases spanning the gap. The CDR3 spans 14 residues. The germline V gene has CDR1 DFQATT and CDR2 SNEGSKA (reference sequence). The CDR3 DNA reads TGCAGTGCTAGTAGGCCGGACATGGGTCTGGGGCAGTTCTTC. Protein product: CSASRPDMGLGQFF.

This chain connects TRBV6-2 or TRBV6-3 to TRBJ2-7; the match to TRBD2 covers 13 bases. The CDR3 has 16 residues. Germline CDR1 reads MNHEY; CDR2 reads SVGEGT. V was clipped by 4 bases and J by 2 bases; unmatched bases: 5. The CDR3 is CASSSWTSGSPYEQYF. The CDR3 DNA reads TGTGCCAGCAGTTCGTGGACTAGCGGGAGCCCCTACGAGCAGTACTTC.